These 21 T cell receptor beta chains share one sample of origin, sequenced in a study of T cell repertoires in cytomegalovirus infection. TCRdb passed the reads through MiXCR, listing each CDR3 protein once. This table has about half a million distinct CDR3 sequences, about 33% appearing once. Their specific antigens are unknown. The sequencing used cultured PBMCs, collected from culture after CMV antigen stimulation. These receptors were taken from a human donor in good health (CMV status not recorded). Some clones in this sample may be carry-over from other donors' samples.

The gene calls are TRBV20-1 and TRBJ2-3; D call uncertain. From germline, CDR1 is DFQATT and CDR2 SNEGSKA (reference sequence). The ends were cut back, 3 bases at V and 4 bases at J, with 11 bases in the middle. This CDR3 is built from 13 residues. In DNA form, the CDR3 reads TGCAGTGCTAGTATTCCGTCGGCAGATACGCAGTATTTT. This gives the protein CSASIPSADTQYF.

This clonotype was found many times. The genes are TRBV4-1 and TRBJ2-6; perhaps D is TRBD1 or TRBD2 (5 bases each). V lost 6 bases to trimming and J lost 2 bases, with 14 bases between them. The germline CDR1 and CDR2 sequences are MGHRA and YSYEKL. The CDR3 consists of 16 residues. The CDR3 nucleotides read TGCGCCAGCAGTTATCGAGAGGGGCCTGGGGCCAACGTCCTGACTTTC. This translates into CASSYREGPGANVLTF.

This clonotype has a single count. This rearrangement joins TRBV18 to TRBJ2-5; a weak D match, TRBD2 (6 bases). The CDR3 sequence is 16 residues long. Germline V gene data show CDR1 as KGHSH and CDR2 as LQKENI. Deletions cut 1 base from V and 4 bases from J, with 16 bases between. The CDR3 here is CASSPLGGIGGETQYF. The CDR3 DNA is TGTGCCAGCTCACCACTCGGTGGCATCGGGGGAGAGACCCAGTACTTC.

This rearrangement joins TRBV7-2 to TRBJ2-1; D perhaps matches TRBD2 (6 bases). Germline assignment: CDR1 SGHTA and CDR2 FQGNSA. The CDR3 totals 14 residues. The CDR3 region is CVSGGTPSNNEQFF. CDR3 bases: TGTGTCAGTGGGGGGACTCCCTCGAACAATGAGCAGTTCTTC.

This chain connects TRBV19 to TRBJ2-1; D gene unclear. The length of the CDR3 is 14 residues. Germline V CDR1 and CDR2: LNHDA, SQIVND (reference sequence). Trimming removed 0 bases from V and 8 bases from J, with 11 bases in between. Written as DNA, the CDR3 is TGTGCCAGTAGTATAGATTCTAGTCGGGATGAGCAGTTCTTC. Translated, it gives CASSIDSSRDEQFF.

CDR3 protein: CASSSGSLPSGANVLTF. For the CDR3, the DNA is TGTGCCAGCAGTTCCGGGAGTCTGCCCTCTGGGGCCAACGTCCTGACTTTC. The chain uses TRBV28 and TRBJ2-6; D is possibly TRBD2 (6 bases). Deletions cut 4 bases from V and 0 bases from J, with 13 bases between. Germline V gene lookup returns CDR1 MDHEN and CDR2 SYDVKM. The CDR3 covers 17 residues.

The J gene is TRBJ2-7, the V gene TRBV7-3; 8 bases are shared with TRBD2. The CDR3 loop spans 14 amino acids. Germline V gives CDR1 SGHTA, CDR2 FQGTGA. V was pared by 4 bases and J by 6 bases, with 8 bases of the junction left unmatched. CDR3 amino acids: CASSSGAGGVEQYF. In DNA, the CDR3 is TGTGCCAGCAGCTCCGGGGCGGGAGGAGTCGAGCAGTACTTC.

The V call is TRBV25-1, the J call TRBJ2-7, with D perhaps matching TRBD1 or TRBD2 (7 bases each). V lost 2 bases and J lost 2, with 16 bases in between. Germline assignment: CDR1 MGHDK and CDR2 SYGVNS. The CDR3 runs to 16 residues. The CDR3 nucleotides are TGTGCCAGCAGTGAACTGGGGAGGGGGCGTCCCTACGAGCAGTACTTC. Protein product: CASSELGRGRPYEQYF.

This clonotype was observed a handful of times. V is TRBV19 and J is TRBJ2-3; 7 bases agree with TRBD2. The V segment lost 7 bases and the J segment 0 bases; nucleotides outside the gene matches: 4. Germline CDR1 and CDR2: LNHDA and SQIVND (reference sequence). There are 14 residues in the CDR3. CDR3 protein: CASTGGGSTDTQYF. CDR3 bases: TGTGCCAGTACGGGCGGGGGTAGCACAGATACGCAGTATTTT. Complete variable domain (other parts from reference TRBV19 and TRBJ2-3): DGGITQSPKYLFRKEGQNVTLSCEQNLNHDAMYWYRQDPGQGLRLIYYSQIVNDFQKGDIAEGYSVSREKKESFPLTVTSAQKNPTAFYLCASTGGGSTDTQYFGPGTRLTVL.

V usage is TRBV7-6 and J usage is TRBJ1-1; tentative D call: TRBD1 (5 bases). The CDR3 is made up of 15 amino acids. V was cut by 5 bases and J by 1 base, with 14 bases left in between. Germline CDR1 and CDR2: SGHVS and FNYEAQ. Written as DNA, the CDR3 is TGTGCCAGCAGCGGAAGCGGGGGGAAGAACACTGAAGCTTTCTTT. It translates to CASSGSGGKNTEAFF.

The chain employs TRBV7-9 and TRBJ2-1, with 7 bases that match TRBD2. The CDR3 has 15 amino acids. The trim removed 4 bases at V and 8 bases at J, leaving 11 bases unmatched. Looked up from germline, CDR1 is SEHNR and CDR2 is FQNEAQ (reference sequence). DNA for the CDR3: TGTGCCAGCAGCTACAACCGCGGGAGCGGGGATGAGCAGTTCTTC. Translation: CASSYNRGSGDEQFF.

This chain uses TRBV7-2 with TRBJ2-7; maybe TRBD2 (5 bases). The ends were cut back, 5 bases at V and 7 bases at J, with 12 bases in the middle. Germline CDR1 is SGHTA and CDR2 is FQGNSA. This CDR3 is built from 12 residues. CDR3 sequence (DNA): TGTGCCAGCAGCCCCGGACCGGGAGAGCAGTACGTC. Its protein product is CASSPGPGEQYV.

This clonotype was recorded many times. This chain links TRBV7-2 with TRBJ2-1; 14 bases agree with TRBD2. The CDR3 covers 18 residues. V was clipped by 4 bases and J by 9 bases; unmatched bases: 14. Germline CDR1 is SGHTA and CDR2 is FQGNSA. In DNA, the CDR3 is TGTGCCAGCAGCTCTAGGGCGGGACTAGCGGGAGTGTCGGCTGAGCAGTTCTTC. As protein: CASSSRAGLAGVSAEQFF.

The rearrangement uses TRBV6-2 or TRBV6-3 and TRBJ2-7; TRBD2 matches 12 bases. Per germline, CDR1 MNHEY and CDR2 SVGEGT. This CDR3 comprises 16 residues. The V and J ends lost 0 bases and 4 bases, in that order; junction bases with no gene match: 4. The CDR3: CASSYSTSGSRYEQYF. Here the CDR3 DNA reads TGTGCCAGCAGTTACTCGACTAGCGGGAGTCGGTACGAGCAGTACTTC.

This clonotype was recorded a few times. The chain links TRBV25-1 to TRBJ2-7; D is unclear. The V gene lost 4 bases and the J gene lost 3 bases, with 16 bases spanning the gap. Germline CDR1 reads MGHDK; CDR2 reads SYGVNS. This CDR3 region has 15 residues. CDR3 in amino acids: CASSGPGTAYYEQYF. CDR3 coding DNA: TGTGCCAGCAGTGGCCCCGGCACAGCGTACTACGAGCAGTACTTC.

This clonotype occurred a few times. V gene TRBV18 combines with J gene TRBJ2-7; the match to TRBD1 covers 9 bases. Trimming took 2 bases from V and 3 from J; bases not matched to a gene: 5. Germline loops: CDR1 KGHSH, CDR2 LQKENI. The CDR3 spans 15 residues. This CDR3 reads CASSPTGTGNYEQYF. The CDR3 DNA reads as TGTGCCAGCTCACCAACCGGGACAGGGAACTACGAGCAGTACTTC.

This clonotype was counted between two and nine times. V and J are TRBV5-6 and TRBJ1-6; no clear D gene. Trimming took 0 bases from V and 0 from J, leaving 4 bases between them. This CDR3 spans 15 amino acids. CDR1 SGHDT and CDR2 YYEEEE come from the germline V gene. The CDR3 spells CASSLGISYNSPLHF. For the CDR3, the DNA is TGTGCCAGCAGCTTGGGGATCTCCTATAATTCACCCCTCCACTTT.

The gene calls are TRBV5-4 and TRBJ2-2, with 7 positions matching TRBD1. The CDR3 loop spans 16 amino acids. V lost 4 bases, J lost 4 bases, and 10 bases stayed unmatched. Germline V gene lookup returns CDR1 SGHNT and CDR2 YYREEE (reference sequence). CDR3 bases: TGTGCCAGCAGCACAGGGAACAGGGGACCCACCGGGGAGCTGTTTTTT. Translation: CASSTGNRGPTGELFF.

The V and J genes are TRBV7-8 and TRBJ1-2; TRBD1 agrees at 7 bases. V dropped 0 bases and J dropped 4; count of bases not matched to a gene: 2. This CDR3 is built from 14 residues. Per the germline V gene, CDR1 is SGHVS and CDR2 is FQNEAQ. CDR3 amino acids: CASSLAGQSYGYTF. The CDR3 DNA follows: TGTGCCAGCAGCTTAGCGGGACAGAGCTATGGCTACACCTTC.

The genes are TRBV19 and TRBJ2-4; 8 bases match TRBD2. The CDR3 length is 18 residues. CDR1 is LNHDA, CDR2 SQIVND, per germline (reference sequence). V lost 3 bases to trimming and J lost 1 base; unmatched junction nucleotides: 11. Written as DNA, the CDR3 is TGTGCCAGTAGTATCCTCCCTTGGGCTAGCGGGGCCAAAAACATTCAGTACTTC. Residues: CASSILPWASGAKNIQYF.

V and J are TRBV4-2 and TRBJ2-2; perhaps TRBD2 as D (6 bases). The CDR3 totals 15 residues. Trimming cost V 1 base and J 9 bases, with 15 bases left between them. Per the germline V gene, CDR1 is LGHNA and CDR2 is YNFKEQ. The CDR3 protein is CASSQVRTTRRELFF. CDR3 bases: TGTGCCAGCAGCCAAGTTAGGACTACAAGGAGGGAGCTGTTTTTT.